Presented here are 13 T cell receptor beta chains from one specimen sequenced in a study of T cell therapy after organ transplantation. Sequencing was performed with immunoSEQ multiplex PCR; in TCRdb, only in-frame clones are kept and a portion is missing. Of around 20,000 clones listed, 84% are singletons. Time point denoted: 20-29 weeks after completion of therapy. No antigens are known for them. Material: CD8+ T cells from blood, obtained after autologous CMV-specific T cell therapy. These receptors all come from a human patient who had received a solid organ transplant and had CMV disease. The graft donor may be the source of some T cells.

This chain links TRBV11-3 with TRBJ2-7, with a tentative D call TRBD1 (6 bases). The germline gives CDR1 SGHNT, CDR2 YENEEA. This CDR3 is built from 13 residues. V gave up 7 bases and J gave up 6 bases, with 16 bases separating them. The CDR3: CASTGAQGVEQYF. The CDR3 coding sequence is TGTGCCAGCACCGGAGCACAGGGAGTCGAGCAGTACTTC.

This chain links TRBV28 with TRBJ2-4; 10 bases fit TRBD2. The V and J ends lost 6 bases and 4 bases, in that order; junction bases with no gene match: 6. The V gene's germline CDR1 is MDHEN and CDR2 SYDVKM. The CDR3 consists of 15 residues. CDR3: CASSPLAGEKNIQYF. The CDR3 DNA reads TGTGCCAGCAGCCCCCTAGCGGGAGAAAAAAACATTCAGTACTTC. Combining the CDR3 with reference TRBV28 and TRBJ2-4 gives the whole variable domain DVKVTQSSRYLVKRTGEKVFLECVQDMDHENMFWYRQDPGLGLRLIYFSYDVKMKEKGDIPEGYSVSREKKERFSLILESASTNQTSMYLCASSPLAGEKNIQYFGAGTRLSVL.

This clone was seen a single time. The V and J genes are TRBV6-6 and TRBJ2-7, with TRBD2 matching over 11 bases. Looked up from germline, CDR1 is MNHNY and CDR2 is SVGAGI (reference sequence). With V trimmed by 3 bases and J by 1 base, 2 bases remained unmatched. This CDR3 region has 15 residues. The CDR3: CASSYTSGRSYEQYF. CDR3 nucleotides: TGTGCCAGCAGTTATACTAGCGGGAGATCCTACGAGCAGTACTTC.

This chain uses TRBV7-3 with TRBJ2-7, with a tentative D call TRBD1 (6 bases). The CDR3 has 14 amino acids. Trimming took 5 bases from V and 5 from J, leaving 16 bases between them. Germline CDR1 SGHTA, CDR2 FQGTGA. CDR3 amino acids: CASSPTGSGHEQYF. The CDR3 coding sequence is TGTGCCAGCAGCCCGACAGGTTCGGGCCACGAGCAGTACTTC.

The rearrangement joins TRBV4-3 to TRBJ2-7, with 10 bases that match TRBD1. Germline V lookup: CDR1 LGHNA, CDR2 YSLEER. V lost 0 bases and J lost 4; bases outside the gene matches: 3. The CDR3 spans 15 residues. This chain's CDR3 is CASSQERTGGYEQYF. In nucleotides, the CDR3 is TGCGCCAGCAGCCAAGAAAGGACAGGGGGATACGAGCAGTACTTC.

The rearrangement joins TRBV6-5 to TRBJ2-7; no definite D call. The CDR3 length is 12 residues. Trimming stripped 2 bases from V and 3 bases from J, with 5 bases between. Germline V gives CDR1 MNHEY, CDR2 SVGAGI. CDR3 in amino acids: CASSYLCYEQYF. The CDR3 coding sequence is TGTGCCAGCAGTTACCTTTGCTACGAGCAGTACTTC.

The CDR3 loop is CASSLAGTGLDTQYF. The DNA of the CDR3 is TGTGCCAGCAGCTTAGCCGGGACAGGGCTCGATACGCAGTATTTT. The chain has TRBV7-9 and TRBJ2-3; 9 nucleotides line up with TRBD1. Germline trimming cut 0 bases from V and 6 bases from J; bases unmatched to any gene: 4. The CDR3 is made up of 15 amino acids. Germline values: CDR1 SEHNR, CDR2 FQNEAQ (reference sequence).

The rearrangement links TRBV15 to TRBJ2-7; 9 bases match TRBD1. V gave up 0 bases and J gave up 5 bases; unmatched junction bases: 11. Germline V CDR1 and CDR2: LNHNV, YYDKDF (reference sequence). The CDR3 runs 17 residues. CDR3 residues: CATSRDVPGQGSHEQYF. As DNA, the CDR3 is TGTGCCACCAGCAGAGATGTACCGGGACAGGGAAGCCACGAGCAGTACTTC.

This sequence joins TRBV7-2 and TRBJ2-7; the D gene is possibly TRBD2 (5 bases). Trimming cost V 6 bases and J 0 bases, with 24 bases left between them. There are 18 residues in the CDR3. Germline V gene lookup returns CDR1 SGHTA and CDR2 FQGNSA. The CDR3 sequence: CASSPNPLGGPDSYEQYF. CDR3 nucleotides: TGTGCCAGCAGTCCTAACCCCTTAGGAGGTCCCGACTCCTACGAGCAGTACTTC.

The rearrangement joins TRBV11-3 to TRBJ2-3; D gene unclear. The germline V gene has CDR1 SGHNT and CDR2 YENEEA. The CDR3 covers 14 residues. The V end lost 2 bases, the J end lost 2 bases, and 8 bases lay between the germline ends. The CDR3 is CASSLWDSTDTQYF. The DNA for the CDR3 is TGTGCCAGCAGCTTATGGGATTCCACAGATACGCAGTATTTT.

The gene calls are TRBV12-5 and TRBJ1-5, with D perhaps matching TRBD1 (6 bases). V was clipped by 1 base and J by 3 bases, with 10 bases between them. CDR1 and CDR2 (germline): LGHNT, FRNRAP. The CDR3 has 15 residues. Written as DNA, the CDR3 is TGTGCTAGTGGTTTGGCCGGACAGTTCAATCAGCCCCAGCATTTT. Amino acid sequence: CASGLAGQFNQPQHF.

The genes are TRBV9 and TRBJ1-5; D is unclear. V gave up 1 base and J gave up 0 bases, with 11 bases separating them. The CDR3 runs to 16 residues. Germline V gene sequence: CDR1 SGDLS, CDR2 YYNGEE. CDR3 region: CASSVYFGVSNQPQHF. The CDR3 coding sequence is TGTGCCAGCAGCGTATACTTTGGGGTTAGCAATCAGCCCCAGCATTTT.

The chain combines TRBV7-9 with TRBJ2-3; D unresolved. This CDR3 contains 15 residues. Germline values: CDR1 SEHNR, CDR2 FQNEAQ (reference sequence). The ends were cut back, 1 base at V and 5 bases at J, with 13 bases in the middle. Here the CDR3 DNA reads TGTGCCAGCAGCTTAGTTGTTAGTAGTGGAGATACGCAGTATTTT. Protein product: CASSLVVSSGDTQYF.